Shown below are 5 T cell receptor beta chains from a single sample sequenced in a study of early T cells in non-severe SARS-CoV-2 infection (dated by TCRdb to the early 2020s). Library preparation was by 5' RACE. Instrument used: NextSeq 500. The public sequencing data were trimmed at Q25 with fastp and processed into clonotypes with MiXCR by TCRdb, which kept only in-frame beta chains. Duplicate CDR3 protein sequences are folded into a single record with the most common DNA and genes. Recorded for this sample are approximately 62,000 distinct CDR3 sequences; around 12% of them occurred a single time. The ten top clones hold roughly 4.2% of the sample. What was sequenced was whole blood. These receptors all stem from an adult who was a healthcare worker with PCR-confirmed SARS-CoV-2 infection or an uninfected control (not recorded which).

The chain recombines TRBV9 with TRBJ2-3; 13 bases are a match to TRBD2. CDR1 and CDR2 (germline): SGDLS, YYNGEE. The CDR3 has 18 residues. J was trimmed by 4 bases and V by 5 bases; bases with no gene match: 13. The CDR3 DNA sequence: TGTGCCAGCAGTCGTAGTGTCGCAGGACTAGCGGGAGCAGATACGCAGTATTTT. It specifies CASSRSVAGLAGADTQYF.

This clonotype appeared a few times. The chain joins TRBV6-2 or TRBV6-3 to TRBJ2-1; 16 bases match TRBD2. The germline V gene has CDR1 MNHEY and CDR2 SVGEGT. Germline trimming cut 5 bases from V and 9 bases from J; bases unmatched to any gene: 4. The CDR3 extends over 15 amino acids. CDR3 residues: CASSKGTSGRVEQFF. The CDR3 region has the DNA TGTGCCAGCAGTAAGGGGACTAGCGGGAGGGTTGAGCAGTTCTTC.

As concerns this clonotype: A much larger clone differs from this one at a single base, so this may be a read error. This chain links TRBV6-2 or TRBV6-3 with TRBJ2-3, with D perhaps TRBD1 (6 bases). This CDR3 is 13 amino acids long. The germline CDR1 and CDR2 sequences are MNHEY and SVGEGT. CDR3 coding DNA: TGTGCCAGCAGTTATGTACAGGGAGTTACGCAGAATTTT. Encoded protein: CASSYVQGVTQNF.

CDR3 residues: CASSLVTTEAFF. DNA of the CDR3: TGTGCCAGCAGCTTAGTGACCACTGAAGCTTTCTTT. The gene calls are TRBV7-2 and TRBJ1-1; D call uncertain. Germline V lookup: CDR1 SGHTA, CDR2 FQGNSA. The length of the CDR3 is 12 residues. Deletions cut 1 base from V and 4 bases from J, with 4 bases between. The full variable domain, with the rest looked up from reference TRBV7-2 and TRBJ1-1, is GAGVSQSPSNKVTEKGKDVELRCDPISGHTALYWYRQSLGQGLEFLIYFQGNSAPDKSGLPSDRFSAERTGGSVSTLTIQRTQQEDSAVYLCASSLVTTEAFFGQGTRLTVV.

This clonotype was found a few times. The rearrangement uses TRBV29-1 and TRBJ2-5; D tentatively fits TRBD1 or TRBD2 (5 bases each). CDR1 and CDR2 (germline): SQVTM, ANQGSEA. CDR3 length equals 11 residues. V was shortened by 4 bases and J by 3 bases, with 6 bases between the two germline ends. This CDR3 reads CSVGGEETQYF. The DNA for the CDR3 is TGCAGCGTTGGAGGGGAAGAGACCCAGTACTTC. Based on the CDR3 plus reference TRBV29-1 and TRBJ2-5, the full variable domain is SAVISQKPSRDICQRGTSLTIQCQVDSQVTMMFWYRQQPGQSLTLIATANQGSEATYESGFVIDKFPISRPNLTFSTLTVSNMSPEDSSIYLCSVGGEETQYFGPGTRLLVL.